The present T cell receptor (beta chain) was sequenced within a study of T cells in tumors after PD-1 blockade. Across the study: During anti-PD-1 treatment, some patients continued daily vismodegib 150 mg. Study observations and caveats: Blood contained about 40% of the tumor's TCR clonotypes.

A remark on this clone: Its antigen is undetermined. This specimen includes other DNA sequences encoding the same CDR3.

The ends were cut back, 5 bases at V and 0 bases at J, with 23 bases in the middle. The CDR3 contains 19 residues. Looked up from germline, CDR1 is SNHLY and CDR2 is FYNNEI. Tumor or blood genomic DNA was sequenced, with inputs of about 550 ng to 6,500 ng. Some clones are missing from TCRdb's copy, which holds only in-frame ones; the method was immunoSEQ multiplex PCR. The data show tens of thousands of clones, around 80% seen once. The clonotype was recovered from a human donor with basal cell carcinoma. The material sequenced was PBMCs, taken before anti-PD-1 treatment. The chain couples TRBV2 to TRBJ2-1, with D maybe TRBD2 (7 bases). The CDR3 is CASSYGGARAGSSYNEQFF. CDR3 in DNA: TGTGCCAGCAGTTATGGGGGGGCGCGGGCGGGGAGCTCCTACAATGAGCAGTTCTTC.